The T cell receptor beta chain described here comes from a study of technical replicates of blood from a few donors. The CDR3 length is 13 residues. Per germline, CDR1 ENHRY and CDR2 SYGVKD. Trimming removed 3 bases from V and 4 bases from J, with 9 bases in between. The data were produced by immunoSEQ multiplex PCR, yet TCRdb's version contains in-frame clones alone and is incomplete. The sample shows some 62,000 clones, about 89% of them seen only once. The sample comprised PBMCs. The TCR comes from a human donor in good health. Some clones in this sample may be carry-over from other donors' samples. The chain uses TRBV10-3 and TRBJ1-1, with no clear D. CDR3 DNA: TGTGCCATCAGTGATCGTTCAGGCACTGAAGCTTTCTTT. The encoded protein is CAISDRSGTEAFF.